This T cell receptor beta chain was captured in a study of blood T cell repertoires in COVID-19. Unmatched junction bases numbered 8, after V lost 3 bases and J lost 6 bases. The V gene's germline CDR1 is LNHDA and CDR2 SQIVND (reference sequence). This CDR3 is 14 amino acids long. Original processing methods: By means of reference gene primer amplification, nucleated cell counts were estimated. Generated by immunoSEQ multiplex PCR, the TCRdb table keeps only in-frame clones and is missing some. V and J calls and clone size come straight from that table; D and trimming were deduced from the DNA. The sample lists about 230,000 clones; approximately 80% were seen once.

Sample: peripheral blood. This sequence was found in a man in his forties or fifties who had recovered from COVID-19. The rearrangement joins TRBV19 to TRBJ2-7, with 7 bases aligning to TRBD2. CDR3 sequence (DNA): TGTGCCAGTAGTATCGGGGGGAGGTTAAGCGAGCAGTACTTC. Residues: CASSIGGRLSEQYF. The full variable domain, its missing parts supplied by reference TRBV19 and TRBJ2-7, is DGGITQSPKYLFRKEGQNVTLSCEQNLNHDAMYWYRQDPGQGLRLIYYSQIVNDFQKGDIAEGYSVSREKKESFPLTVTSAQKNPTAFYLCASSIGGRLSEQYFGPGTRLTVT.